This TCR beta chain derives from a study of blood T cell repertoires in COVID-19 (dated by TCRdb to about 2020). Turning to the overall study: Samples from collaborators originated in the United States, Italy and Spain and spanned both the acute and convalescent phases of COVID-19. The material from the prospective study consisted of cDNA or gDNA derived from T cells, B-cell-depleted T cells, or PBMCs. The dataset comprised deeply sampled blood TCRbeta repertoires from subjects exposed to, actively infected with, or recovered from COVID-19. A freely available public database, intended as a resource for researchers studying the immune response to SARS-CoV-2, is where the repertoires were released. The samples were drawn from two sources: the first 160 participants of the ongoing ImmuneRACE study, and some 1,300 subjects contributed by 6 global collaborators. Nearly every sample came with metadata listing a de-identified subject ID, COVID-19 status, age in years and sex. Where HLA class I and class II types were available, the types were taken from metadata supplied by the sample provider, not from assay-based typing. Summary of the overall study and its limitations: Clinical and demographic metadata were provided uncurated, with the amount varying by source and participant.

Whole blood was collected in K2EDTA tubes by collaborating institutions according to the institutions' own protocols. For TCRbeta analysis, collaborator samples were shipped as frozen whole blood, as isolated PBMCs, or as DNA extracted from either sample type. TCRbeta CDR3 regions were amplified from genomic DNA by means of the immunoSEQ Assay, a bias-controlled multiplex PCR. As for the original processing: The number of nucleated cells in each sample was estimated from the amplification of reference gene primers within the assay. To quantify the absolute abundance of each unique TCRbeta CDR3 rearrangement, sequence reads were collapsed and filtered. For each sample, productive Simpson clonality was calculated as the square root of Simpson's diversity index across productive rearrangements. TCRdb obtained this table from immuneACCESS and retained in-frame rearrangements with V and J assigned. These tables miss some clones; where compared with another copy, unresolved V genes account for less than half of the shortfall, and the remainder is unexplained. V, J and clone size are those of that table, while D and trimming were read from the DNA. The sample table records tens of thousands of clones; around 83% of these occur just once. The ten largest make up more than 4.5% of the sample.

V is reduced by 5 bases and J by 3 bases, leaving a spacing of 9 bases between them. Reading the germline V gene (reference sequence) gives CDR1 SEHNR and CDR2 FQNEAQ. From the cysteine through the phenylalanine, the CDR3 covers 13 amino acids. The sequence is cut down to CDR3 DNA, 39 bases in frame from base 1. Worth noting for this clone: Which antigen it targets is not known. Per-base quality was not reported, and no clone a single base away is much larger than it.

The sequence is built from TRBV7-9 and TRBJ2-3; the D gene lacks a confident call. Source material: peripheral blood. The sequence came from a human donor in a cohort sampled during active or convalescent COVID-19. The CDR3 region has the sequence CASSPTETDTQYF. The DNA sequence reads TGTGCCAGCAGCCCTACAGAAACAGATACGCAGTATTTT. This CDR3, with the reference TRBV7-9 and TRBJ2-3 proteins standing in past its ends, gives the full variable domain DTGVSQNPRHKITKRGQNVTFRCDPISEHNRLYWYRQTLGQGPEFLTYFQNEAQLEKSRLLSDRFSAERPKGSFSTLEIQRTEQGDSAMYLCASSPTETDTQYFGPGTRLTVL.